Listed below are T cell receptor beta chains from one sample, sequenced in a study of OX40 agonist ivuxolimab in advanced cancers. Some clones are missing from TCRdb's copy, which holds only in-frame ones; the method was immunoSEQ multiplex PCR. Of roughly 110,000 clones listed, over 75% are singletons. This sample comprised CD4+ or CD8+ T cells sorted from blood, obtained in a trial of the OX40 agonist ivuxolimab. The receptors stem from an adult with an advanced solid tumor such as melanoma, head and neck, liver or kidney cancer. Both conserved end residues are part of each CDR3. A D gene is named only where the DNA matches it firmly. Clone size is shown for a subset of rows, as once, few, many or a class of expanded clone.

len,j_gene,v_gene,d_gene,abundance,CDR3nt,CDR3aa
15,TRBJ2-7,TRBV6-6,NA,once,TGTGCCAGCAGTTACGGTCAGACAATGTTCTACGAGCAGTACTTC,CASSYGQTMFYEQYF
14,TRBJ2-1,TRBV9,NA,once,TGTGCCAGCAGTACGAGTAGCTCCTACAATGAGCAGTTCTTC,CASSTSSSYNEQFF
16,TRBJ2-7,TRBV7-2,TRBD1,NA,TGTGCCAGCAGCTCTAAGGCAGGGACAGGGCCCTACGAGCAGTACTTC,CASSSKAGTGPYEQYF
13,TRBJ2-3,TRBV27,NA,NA,TGTGCCAGCAGTCGGGACCGCACAGATACGCAGTATTTT,CASSRDRTDTQYF
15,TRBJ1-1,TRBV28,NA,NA,TGTGCCAGCAGTTTAGCGGCCTTGGGGAACACTGAAGCTTTCTTT,CASSLAALGNTEAFF
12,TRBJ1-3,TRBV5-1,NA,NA,TGCGCCAGCGGCGAGACTCGAAACACCATATATTTT,CASGETRNTIYF
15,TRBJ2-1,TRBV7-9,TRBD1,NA,TGTGCCAGCAGCTTTGGACAGGGAATCGGCAATGAGCAGTTCTTC,CASSFGQGIGNEQFF
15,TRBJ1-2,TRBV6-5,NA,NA,TGTGCCAGCAGTTACTCGAGGGGGGCTAACTATGGCTACACCTTC,CASSYSRGANYGYTF
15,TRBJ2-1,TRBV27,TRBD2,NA,TGTGCCAGCAGTTTACTAGCGGGGGGCAACAATGAGCAGTTCTTC,CASSLLAGGNNEQFF
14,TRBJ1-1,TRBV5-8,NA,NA,TGTGCCAGCAGCTTGGGCGTGGGTAACACTGAAGCTTTCTTT,CASSLGVGNTEAFF
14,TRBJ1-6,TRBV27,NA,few,TGTGCCAGCAGTTTCGTCCTCCCAGGTTCACCCCTCCACTTT,CASSFVLPGSPLHF
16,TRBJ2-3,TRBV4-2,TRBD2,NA,TGTGCCAGCAGCCTCGGGGCTAGCGGGGGGGCAAATACGCAGTATTTT,CASSLGASGGANTQYF
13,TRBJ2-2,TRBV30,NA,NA,TGTGCCTGGAGTGTGTGGGAGACCGGGGAGCTGTTTTTT,CAWSVWETGELFF
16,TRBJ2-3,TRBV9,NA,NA,TGTGCCAGCAGCGCGATTGGTTGGCCGCAGCCAGATACGCAGTATTTT,CASSAIGWPQPDTQYF
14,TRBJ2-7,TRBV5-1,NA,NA,TGCGCCAGCAGCTTGGACCGAAGCTCCTACGAGCAGTACTTC,CASSLDRSSYEQYF
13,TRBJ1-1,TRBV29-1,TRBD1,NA,TGCAGCGCCTGGACAGGGGGAGGCACTGAAGCTTTCTTT,CSAWTGGGTEAFF
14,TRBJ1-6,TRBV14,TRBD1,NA,TGTGCCAGCAGCGGGGACAGGGGGCTTTCACCCCTCCACTTT,CASSGDRGLSPLHF
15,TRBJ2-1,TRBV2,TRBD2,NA,TGTGCCAGCAGTAGTTGGCTAGCGGGGGACAATGAGCAGTTCTTC,CASSSWLAGDNEQFF
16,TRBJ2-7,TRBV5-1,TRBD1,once,TGCGCCAGCAGCTTACAAGTTGTCGGGACAGAAGGTGTGCAGTACTTC,CASSLQVVGTEGVQYF
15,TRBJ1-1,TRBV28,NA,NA,TGTGCCAGCAGCCTATTCTACTTGTTGAACACTGAAGCTTTCTTT,CASSLFYLLNTEAFF
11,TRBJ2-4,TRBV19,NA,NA,TGTGCCAGTAGTCTCGGAGAAATTCAGTACTTC,CASSLGEIQYF
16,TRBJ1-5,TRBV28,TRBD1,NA,TGTGCCAGCAGAAACAGGGGCGCTGGTAGCAATCAGCCCCAGCATTTT,CASRNRGAGSNQPQHF
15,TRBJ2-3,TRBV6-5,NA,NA,TGTGCCAGCAGTTACCCTAGCGCTAGCACAGATACGCAGTATTTT,CASSYPSASTDTQYF
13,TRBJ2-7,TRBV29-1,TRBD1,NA,TGCAGCGTTGATGGGACAGGGAGTCCCGAGCAGTACTTC,CSVDGTGSPEQYF
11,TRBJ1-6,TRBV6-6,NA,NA,TGTGCCAGCAGTCCTGGGGGGACCCTCCACTTT,CASSPGGTLHF
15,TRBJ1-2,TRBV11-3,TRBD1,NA,TGTGCCAGCAGCTTATGGACAGGGGGCTACTATGGCTACACCTTC,CASSLWTGGYYGYTF
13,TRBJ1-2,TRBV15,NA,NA,TGTGCCACCAGCAGAGTAGGTGGGGATGGCTACACCTTC,CATSRVGGDGYTF
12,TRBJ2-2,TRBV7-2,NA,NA,TGTGCCAGCAGCTTCCTTACCGGGGAGCTGTTTTTT,CASSFLTGELFF
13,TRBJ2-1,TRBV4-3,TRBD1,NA,TGCGCCAGCAGCCCCACAGGGGGGCCTAAGCAGTTCTTC,CASSPTGGPKQFF
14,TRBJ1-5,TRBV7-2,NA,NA,TGTGCCAGCAGCTTAGCAGGGAGCAATCAGCCCCAGCATTTT,CASSLAGSNQPQHF
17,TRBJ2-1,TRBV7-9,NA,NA,TGTGCCAGCAGCCTGAAATTAATGGGTGGGGGATACAATGAGCAGTTCTTC,CASSLKLMGGGYNEQFF
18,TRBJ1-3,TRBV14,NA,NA,TGTGCCAGCAGCCAAGATCGTACCGTTCCCCTCTCTGGAAACACCATATATTTT,CASSQDRTVPLSGNTIYF
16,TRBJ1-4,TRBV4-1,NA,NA,TGCGCCAGCAGCCAAGAGGGAACGCAGATAAGGGAAAAACTGTTTTTT,CASSQEGTQIREKLFF